The text below deals with one T cell receptor (beta chain). The target antigen is unknown. The record originates from a study of blood T cells in healthy people across ages. Study outcomes and limitations: Whereas aged donors had fewer naive CD4+ cells, long-lived donors had more of them and higher diversity. The recorded TCR beta diversity per million T cells decreased in a roughly linear manner with age.

With a J-beta primer mix and a sample-barcoded 5' primer, a second PCR ran about 7 to 11 cycles. TCRdb reprocessed the 5' RACE reads with MiXCR, giving one entry per CDR3 protein. The table has around 650,000 distinct CDR3 sequences, roughly 41% seen once. The receptor's source is an elderly man in good health. Sample: blood.

The CDR3 protein is CSVTTSEETQYF. The CDR3, as DNA: TGCAGCGTTACGACTAGCGAAGAGACCCAGTACTTC. The gene calls are TRBV29-1 and TRBJ2-7; 8 nucleotides line up with TRBD2. The J call may not be correct, given that the DNA end is closer to TRBJ2-5. Germline V gene data show CDR1 as SQVTM and CDR2 as ANQGSEA. This CDR3 has 12 residues.